This note documents a single T cell receptor beta chain sequence. Antigen specificity is unknown. All donors were healthy, and all were Caucasian. The source of the sample is a study of identical twins. Study-level findings and limits: Low generation probability was overrepresented in out-of-frame alpha sequences shared by twins. Cross-sectional statistics underpinned the conclusions; the same donors were not followed.

Template switching introduced a universal primer site, and the cDNA bore unique molecular identifiers. TCRdb recomputed calls from the 5' RACE reads with MiXCR, one row per CDR3 protein. Of about 700,000 distinct CDR3 sequences in the sample, around 5.7% were seen once. Material for sequencing was naive T cells sorted from blood. This TCR was recovered from a man younger than 35 in good health.

CDR3 loop: CASSPSLASYNEQFF. The CDR3 bases are TGTGCCAGCTCACCAAGCCTAGCGAGCTACAATGAGCAGTTCTTC. The J gene is TRBJ2-1, the V gene TRBV18; D possibly corresponds to TRBD2 (6 bases). Per the germline V gene, CDR1 is KGHSH and CDR2 is LQKENI. This CDR3 has 15 residues. Between the trimmed V and J ends, which lost 2 bases and 3 bases, there was a span of 11 bases.